These T cell receptor beta chains were read from a single sample in a study of beta chain features in type 1 diabetes. TCRdb's copy holds only in-frame clones and misses some; the assay was immunoSEQ multiplex PCR. This sample has 200,000 to 250,000 clones; 11% occur once, and the top ten carry 1% to 1.5%. Material: central memory CD4+ T cells from blood. These receptors were obtained from a man younger than 30 in good health. Each CDR3 is given with its conserved first and last residue. D genes are given only for firm matches. Expanded clones are given a class, and other clones once, few, many or no size at all.

CDR3 length	J gene	V gene	D gene	clone size	CDR3 DNA	CDR3 protein
15	TRBJ2-3	TRBV7-2	-	-	TGTGCCAGCAGCCAGGAATCGGGGTTAACAGATACGCAGTATTTT	CASSQESGLTDTQYF
15	TRBJ1-1	TRBV28	TRBD1	few	TGTGCCAGCAGTTTATCGGGACAGGGGAGGGCTGAAGCTTTCTTT	CASSLSGQGRAEAFF
13	TRBJ2-7	TRBV9	-	few	TGTGCCAGCCCGCAGTTAACTGATCTCGAGCAGTACTTC	CASPQLTDLEQYF
14	TRBJ2-4	TRBV27	TRBD1	many	TGTGCCAGCAAGGGGGCATTGGCCAAAAACATTCAGTACTTC	CASKGALAKNIQYF
11	TRBJ2-7	TRBV7-9	-	few	TGTGCCAGCAGCTTATTGTACGAGCAGTACTTC	CASSLLYEQYF
16	TRBJ2-3	TRBV11-2	TRBD2	-	TGTGCCAGCAGCTTAGATGGCGGGAGTTTGGCAGATACGCAGTATTTT	CASSLDGGSLADTQYF
16	TRBJ2-1	TRBV27	TRBD2	few	TGTGCCAGCAGTTGGACTAGCGGGAGTCCCTACAATGAGCAGTTCTTC	CASSWTSGSPYNEQFF
13	TRBJ2-7	TRBV29-1	TRBD1	few	TGCAGCGTTGAACTGGACAGGGGTAACGAGCAGTACTTC	CSVELDRGNEQYF
14	TRBJ2-1	TRBV6-5	TRBD2	few	TGTGCCTCTGGAATCGTAGCGGGGATCAATGAGCAGTTCTTC	CASGIVAGINEQFF
16	TRBJ2-3	TRBV14	-	many	TGTGCCAGCAGCCACGCTACAGGGTATGGCACAGATACGCAGTATTTT	CASSHATGYGTDTQYF
14	TRBJ2-3	TRBV18	TRBD1	many	TGTGCCAGCTCACCGGGGACAGGAGGAGATACGCAGTATTTT	CASSPGTGGDTQYF
15	TRBJ2-1	TRBV28	TRBD2	-	TGTGCCAGCACCGAAAGCGGGAGAGGGGCCAATGAGCAGTTCTTC	CASTESGRGANEQFF
15	TRBJ2-2	TRBV7-2	-	once	TGTGCCAGCAGCTTAGCCGTGGGCCACACCGGGGAGCTGTTTTTT	CASSLAVGHTGELFF
16	TRBJ2-5	TRBV7-3	-	-	TGTGCCAGCAGCTTAGCGAGATCAAGCGGTCAAGAGACCCAGTACTTC	CASSLARSSGQETQYF
15	TRBJ2-7	TRBV15	-	few	TGTGCCACCAGCAGAGATCTATCGGGGGCTGGCGAGCAGTACTTC	CATSRDLSGAGEQYF
14	TRBJ2-3	TRBV10-2	TRBD2	many	TGCGCCAGCAGAAGGACTAGCCTTACAGATACGCAGTATTTT	CASRRTSLTDTQYF
14	TRBJ1-1	TRBV30	-	few	TGTGCCTGGACGACGACAGACTTGAACACTGAAGCTTTCTTT	CAWTTTDLNTEAFF
14	TRBJ2-7	TRBV4-2	-	-	TGTGCCAGCAGCCAACGGGAGACCCTCTACGAGCAGTACTTC	CASSQRETLYEQYF
17	TRBJ2-1	TRBV14	TRBD2	-	TGTGCCAGCAGCCTCTGGACTAGCGGGTATACATACAATGAGCAGTTCTTC	CASSLWTSGYTYNEQFF
15	TRBJ2-7	TRBV30	TRBD1	-	TGTGCCTGGAGTGTACTTACGGGACAGGGCGGCGAGCAGTACTTC	CAWSVLTGQGGEQYF
13	TRBJ2-7	TRBV5-4	TRBD2	-	TGTGCCAGCAGTAGCGGGAATCGTTACGAGCAGTACTTC	CASSSGNRYEQYF
19	TRBJ2-5	TRBV10-3	TRBD2	-	TGTGCCATCAGTGACGCCAGGGCTAGCGGGCCCCACTCCCAAGAGACCCAGTACTTC	CAISDARASGPHSQETQYF
13	TRBJ1-2	TRBV29-1	-	-	TGCAGCGTTGTTGGACAAGGGCCTCATGGCTACACCTTC	CSVVGQGPHGYTF
17	TRBJ2-7	TRBV14	TRBD2	few	TGTGCCAGCAGCCACGGACTAGCGGGAGGGCCGACCTACGAGCAGTACTTC	CASSHGLAGGPTYEQYF
15	TRBJ1-2	TRBV10-2	-	-	TGCGCCAGCAGTGAATTACCCCGGACAGAGTATGGCTACACCTTC	CASSELPRTEYGYTF
15	TRBJ2-5	TRBV30	TRBD1	-	TGTGCCGGAGGGACAGGGGTCGTGAGGGACGAGACCCAGTACTTC	CAGGTGVVRDETQYF
16	TRBJ2-7	TRBV5-4	TRBD2	-	TGTGCCAGCAGCGACGGACCGGGACTAGCGGATTACGAGCAGTACTTC	CASSDGPGLADYEQYF
14	TRBJ2-1	TRBV5-4	-	many	TGTGCCAGCAGAGCCCGTGGGGGCGTCGATGAGCAGTTCTTC	CASRARGGVDEQFF
15	TRBJ2-3	TRBV5-1	-	few	TGCGCCAGCAGCTCTGGACAGTACAAGACAGATACGCAGTATTTT	CASSSGQYKTDTQYF
14	TRBJ2-1	TRBV4-1	-	-	TGCGCCAGCAGCCAAGTCGTCCTCTACAATGAGCAGTTCTTC	CASSQVVLYNEQFF
15	TRBJ2-2	TRBV6-5	-	few	TGTGCCAGCAGTTATCTCTCCGATAGGGTCGGGGAGCTGTTTTTT	CASSYLSDRVGELFF
16	TRBJ2-1	TRBV4-2	TRBD1	few	TGTGCCAGCAGCCAAGGGGGACAGGGGGCTAGCGTCGAGCAGTTCTTC	CASSQGGQGASVEQFF
13	TRBJ2-3	TRBV6-5	-	few	TGTGCCAGCAGTTACTCGATTTCTGAGACGCAGTATTTT	CASSYSISETQYF
13	TRBJ2-7	TRBV7-2	-	few	TGTGCCAGCAGCTTAGGAGTTCTCTACGAGCAGTACTTC	CASSLGVLYEQYF
15	TRBJ1-4	TRBV18	TRBD1	few	TGTGCCAGCTCACCCGTCGACAGGGACAATGAAAAACTGTTTTTT	CASSPVDRDNEKLFF
14	TRBJ2-1	TRBV29-1	-	few	TGCAGCGGCGGACAGAGAGTGATCTACAATGAGCAGTTCTTC	CSGGQRVIYNEQFF
13	TRBJ2-7	TRBV2	-	-	TGTGCCAGCAGGGCCGGGACGGCCTACGAGCAGTACTTC	CASRAGTAYEQYF
14	TRBJ2-3	TRBV18	TRBD2	-	TGTGCCAGCTCACCGGCGGGAGTGGAAGATACGCAGTATTTT	CASSPAGVEDTQYF
15	TRBJ2-1	TRBV10-2	TRBD2	few	TGCGCCAGCAGTGGACTAGCTTATAATTACAATGAGCAGTTCTTC	CASSGLAYNYNEQFF
14	TRBJ2-1	TRBV7-2	-	few	TGTGCCAGCAGCTTACAATTCGGGGGGCGTGAGCAGTTCTTC	CASSLQFGGREQFF
14	TRBJ2-1	TRBV10-3	TRBD1	many	TGTGCCATCAGTGTGGGACAGCTTTACAATGAGCAGTTCTTC	CAISVGQLYNEQFF
13	TRBJ2-3	TRBV30	-	-	TGTGCCTGGAGGCAAACGAGCACAGATACGCAGTATTTT	CAWRQTSTDTQYF
17	TRBJ1-5	TRBV23-1	-	few	TGCGCCAGCAGTCCCCGGGGAGTGTCCTATAGCAATCAGCCCCAGCATTTT	CASSPRGVSYSNQPQHF
13	TRBJ2-5	TRBV7-2	-	few	TGTGCCAGCAGTCCCGTACCCAAAGAGACCCAGTACTTC	CASSPVPKETQYF
16	TRBJ2-7	TRBV30	TRBD2	few	TGTGCCTGGAGTCAAACATTTAGCGGGAGGGCCTACGAGCAGTACTTC	CAWSQTFSGRAYEQYF
13	TRBJ2-3	TRBV28	-	-	TGTGCCAGCAACGTCCAGGACACAGATACGCAGTATTTT	CASNVQDTDTQYF
12	TRBJ1-2	TRBV30	TRBD1	few	TGTGCCTGGAGGGCAGGGGGTAAGGGCTACACCTTC	CAWRAGGKGYTF
13	TRBJ1-2	TRBV19	TRBD1	-	TGTGCCAGTAGTCCGGGACAGGGTTCTGGCTACACCTTC	CASSPGQGSGYTF
16	TRBJ2-7	TRBV4-3	TRBD1	-	TGCGCCAGCAGCCAGTTTCCAGGGGGCCCATCCTACGAGCAGTACTTC	CASSQFPGGPSYEQYF
15	TRBJ2-3	TRBV5-4	TRBD2	few	TGTGCCAGCAGCAGGGTCCTTAGCGGGAAAGATACGCAGTATTTT	CASSRVLSGKDTQYF
14	TRBJ2-5	TRBV11-2	-	few	TGTGCCAGCAGCTTAGCCCCCCGGGGCGAGACCCAGTACTTC	CASSLAPRGETQYF
14	TRBJ2-2	TRBV19	-	few	TGTGCCAGTAGTATTCAGGGTCACACCGGGGAGCTGTTTTTT	CASSIQGHTGELFF
15	TRBJ2-1	TRBV30	TRBD2	many	TGTGCCGGTGGGACTAGCGGGAGGGCCGGGAATGAGCAGTTCTTC	CAGGTSGRAGNEQFF
15	TRBJ1-5	TRBV23-1	TRBD1	-	TGCGCCAGGGTCGGGAGGGGGCGATGTAATCAGCCCCAGCATTTT	CARVGRGRCNQPQHF
16	TRBJ2-7	TRBV7-9	TRBD2	-	TGTGCCAGCAGCTTAATCCAAGGAGCGGGAGGCCACGAGCAGTACTTC	CASSLIQGAGGHEQYF
15	TRBJ1-5	TRBV5-6	-	-	TGTGCCAGCAGCGTGTTTGATCGGGGCAATCAGCCCCAGCATTTT	CASSVFDRGNQPQHF
14	TRBJ2-5	TRBV15	-	many	TGTGCCACCAGCAGAGATCTAACCTCGAGGGCCCAGTACTTC	CATSRDLTSRAQYF